This T cell receptor (beta chain) came from a study of response to subunit inactivated influenza vaccine. This clonotype has more than one count but fewer than ten. In TCRdb, the RT-PCR reads were re-called with MiXCR into one record per CDR3 protein. The table includes roughly 540,000 distinct CDR3 sequences, 20% to 25% detected once. This CDR3 is built from 12 residues. The germline V gene has CDR1 SQVTM and CDR2 ANQGSEA. V lost 7 bases to trimming and J lost 5 bases, with 14 bases between them. This sample was shared with a second study, whose subject was T cells expressing NK-cell markers. According to that study: UMIs accompanied the 5'RACE template switching by which TCR beta cDNA was made. Repertoire data for TCR beta were derived from sorted T cells (CD3+CD56+NKG2C+, CD3+CD56+NKG2C- and CD3+CD56-NKG2C+). Dominant NKG2C+ clonotypes in roughly 6 donors made up roughly 1.0-7.5% of CD8+ T cells. The leading position in the CD3+CD56-NKG2C+ fraction of four donors also went to these clonotypes. Evidence did not settle whether expanded NKG2C+ T cell clones targeted HCMV.

The sequence derives from a man aged 50 to 59 who received an inactivated influenza vaccine. The chain uses TRBV29-1 and TRBJ2-5, with D possibly being TRBD1 or TRBD2 (6 bases each). The sequences come from CD4+ T cells sorted from PBMCs, collected 11 to 12 days after vaccination. The CDR3, as DNA: TGCAGCGCCCTGTCCGGGGGCGAGACCCAGTACTTC. Encoded protein: CSALSGGETQYF.